This entry lists 13 T cell receptor beta chains sequenced from one sample in a study of cytomegalovirus exposure and HLA in healthy donors (dated by TCRdb to about 2017). The library was obtained by the immunoSEQ multiplex PCR assay. For the multiplex PCR, a mixture combining 60 forward primers for TCR Vbeta segments and 13 reverse primers for TCR Jbeta segments was used. TCRdb mirrors the immuneACCESS table, restricted to in-frame sequences. Some clones are absent from its copies; in checked studies, under half trace to an unresolved V gene, and the reason for the others is unknown. A total of some 99,000 clones appear in this sample, 81% of them only once. In total, the top ten clones hold under 2.5% of the sample. Sequencing was carried out using PBMCs. The source of these receptors is a woman aged 30 to 39 in good health and CMV-seronegative.

The chain has TRBV6-1 and TRBJ1-5, with 12 bases identical to TRBD1. V lost 2 bases and J lost 5; bases outside the gene matches: 4. CDR3 size: 16 residues. Per germline, CDR1 MNHNS and CDR2 SASEGT. The DNA of the CDR3 is TGTGCCAGCAGTGAAAGGGACAGGGGGCGACATCAGCCCCAGCATTTT. This sequence encodes CASSERDRGRHQPQHF.

This clone was counted between two and nine times. The chain uses TRBV15 and TRBJ1-1; TRBD1 agrees at 8 bases. Germline CDR1 is LNHNV and CDR2 is YYDKDF (reference sequence). The CDR3 has 15 residues. V gave up 0 bases and J gave up 0 bases; unmatched junction bases: 0. CDR3 nucleotide sequence: TGTGCCACCAGCAGAGAACAGGGGGTGAACACTGAAGCTTTCTTT. Amino acid sequence: CATSREQGVNTEAFF.

The chain links TRBV5-4 to TRBJ2-7, with D perhaps matching TRBD2 (5 bases). The CDR3 runs 12 residues. Germline V gene lookup returns CDR1 SGHNT and CDR2 YYREEE (reference sequence). The V and J ends lost 7 bases and 0 bases respectively, with 8 bases between them. The CDR3 protein is CASGADSYEQYF. As DNA, the CDR3 is TGTGCCAGCGGAGCGGACTCCTACGAGCAGTACTTC.

This clone turned up a few times. The gene calls are TRBV5-6 and TRBJ2-1; TRBD2 matches at 7 bases. Unmatched junction bases numbered 7, after V lost 1 base and J lost 0 bases. CDR3 size: 17 residues. CDR1 is SGHDT, CDR2 YYEEEE, per germline. The CDR3 spells CASSLLGGTASYNEQFF. CDR3 coding DNA: TGTGCCAGCAGCTTGTTGGGGGGGACTGCCTCCTACAATGAGCAGTTCTTC.

The chain uses TRBV6-4 and TRBJ1-1; perhaps TRBD1 as D (5 bases). CDR1 MRHNA and CDR2 SNTAGT come from the germline V gene. V shed 6 bases and J shed 6 bases, with 14 bases lying between them. This CDR3 spans 13 amino acids. The chain's CDR3 is CASRQDIGAEAFF. CDR3 DNA sequence: TGTGCCAGCAGGCAGGACATAGGCGCTGAAGCTTTCTTT.

The rearrangement uses TRBV27 and TRBJ2-7, with TRBD1 matching over 7 bases. This CDR3 is built from 13 residues. V lost 6 bases to trimming and J lost 4 bases; unmatched junction nucleotides: 6. Germline-derived CDR1 and CDR2 are MNHEY and SMNVEV (reference sequence). CDR3 region: CASRSTGRYEQYF. As DNA, the CDR3 is TGTGCCAGCAGATCGACAGGGCGGTACGAGCAGTACTTC.

The J gene is TRBJ1-5, the V gene TRBV19, with 7 positions matching TRBD1. The ends lost 6 bases at V and 0 bases at J; junction bases unmatched: 5. The CDR3 extends over 15 amino acids. From germline, CDR1 is LNHDA and CDR2 SQIVND (reference sequence). Written as DNA, the CDR3 is TGTGCCAGTAGAGGGACAGAGTATAGCAATCAGCCCCAGCATTTT. Protein: CASRGTEYSNQPQHF.

The chain joins TRBV25-1 to TRBJ1-2; D possibly corresponds to TRBD1 (6 bases). CDR1 is MGHDK and CDR2 is SYGVNS in the germline V gene. The CDR3 loop spans 11 amino acids. V lost 5 bases to trimming and J lost 8 bases, with 9 bases between them. DNA for the CDR3: TGTGCCAGCAGTCCAGGGGACGGCTACACCTTC. Translating gives CASSPGDGYTF.

This chain joins TRBV18 and TRBJ1-5, with a weak D call TRBD1 (6 bases). This CDR3 has 15 amino acids. Germline V CDR1 and CDR2: KGHSH, LQKENI. V shed 2 bases and J shed 5 bases, with 13 bases lying between them. For the CDR3, the DNA is TGTGCCAGCTCACCAGAACAGGGCTTGTATCAGCCCCAGCATTTT. Protein product: CASSPEQGLYQPQHF.

This clone has only one observation. This rearrangement joins TRBV28 to TRBJ2-5; TRBD1 aligns across 8 bases. The DNA end is more similar to TRBJ2-7, so the J call may be wrong. Per the germline V gene, CDR1 is MDHEN and CDR2 is SYDVKM. The CDR3 is 12 residues long. For the CDR3, the DNA is TGTGCCAGCGGACAGGGATTGTACGAGCAGTACTTC. It yields the protein CASGQGLYEQYF.

This chain joins TRBV29-1 and TRBJ1-3, with TRBD1 matching over 8 bases. The V gene end was trimmed by 3 bases and the J gene end by 0 bases; junction bases not matched to a gene: 7. Per the germline V gene, CDR1 is SQVTM and CDR2 is ANQGSEA. The CDR3 runs to 16 residues. CDR3 coding DNA: TGCAGCGTTGATACCAGGGGGCTTCCCTCTGGAAACACCATATATTTT. Encoded protein: CSVDTRGLPSGNTIYF.

The chain couples TRBV25-1 to TRBJ2-2; D perhaps matches TRBD2 (5 bases). The germline V gene has CDR1 MGHDK and CDR2 SYGVNS. This CDR3 region has 12 residues. V gave up 5 bases and J gave up 6 bases, with 7 bases separating them. The CDR3 sequence: CASSRGAGELFF. For the CDR3, the DNA is TGTGCCAGCAGTCGGGGTGCCGGGGAGCTGTTTTTT. Variable domain in full (rest from reference TRBV25-1 and TRBJ2-2): EADIYQTPRYLVIGTGKKITLECSQTMGHDKMYWYQQDPGMELHLIHYSYGVNSTEKGDLSSESTVSRIRTEHFPLTLESARPSHTSQYLCASSRGAGELFFGEGSRLTVL.

The chain has TRBV6-6 and TRBJ2-5; a weak D match, TRBD2 (6 bases). There are 16 residues in the CDR3. Germline CDR1 and CDR2: MNHNY and SVGAGI (reference sequence). The ends were cut back, 6 bases at V and 0 bases at J, with 17 bases in the middle. CDR3 DNA sequence: TGTGCCAGCAGCCGCGGGGTAGCGGCCAACCAAGAGACCCAGTACTTC. Amino acid sequence: CASSRGVAANQETQYF.